This TCR beta chain was sequenced in a study of blood T cell repertoires in COVID-19. Across the whole study: PBMCs, B-cell-depleted T cells, or T cells provided the cDNA or gDNA that made up the material.

Germline CDR1 is ENHRY and CDR2 is SYGVKD. CDR3 length: 13 amino acids. The V end lost 4 bases, the J end lost 7 bases, and 13 bases lay between the germline ends. Original processing methods: Researchers report that nucleated cell counts were estimated from reference gene primer amplification. Repertoires were generated with immunoSEQ multiplex PCR, while TCRdb's copy carries only in-frame clones and drops some. Clonal size and the V and J genes are those of that table, whereas D and trimming came from the DNA. This sample carries roughly 61,000 clones, about nine tenths of them seen once, and the ten largest clones take approximately 15%.

The J gene is TRBJ1-1, the V gene TRBV10-3; D call uncertain. The receptor comes from an elderly man with acute or convalescent COVID-19. Sequencing was performed on peripheral blood. CDR3 protein: CAISGANGDEAFF. CDR3 DNA sequence: TGTGCCATCAGTGGGGCTAACGGGGATGAAGCTTTCTTT.